This T cell receptor (beta chain) was recovered during a study of tumor-infiltrating lymphocytes in primary liver carcinoma (dated by TCRdb to about 2017). Background on the whole study: The five patients, three men and two women aged 30 to 69 years, had hepatocellular carcinoma (four) or combined HCC and intrahepatic cholangiocarcinoma (one). The tumors of the five patients were staged as T1-T3 N0M0, with maximum diameters ranging from roughly 4 to 10 cm. Roughly 3.65 to 7.13 million productive TCRbeta reads were obtained per sample, and no significant difference in read depth was found between tissue types. For each liver tumor, the study sampled five regions along with adjacent normal tissue and blood, and applied TCRbeta repertoire sequencing, expression microarrays and whole-exome sequencing. TCRbeta repertoire sequencing covered 35 specimens from 5 patients: 25 tumor regions, 5 adjacent noncancerous liver tissues and 5 peripheral blood samples. High reproducibility was observed for the technical replicate repertoires, with mean shared-clone rates roughly 0.89 and correlation coefficients above 0.95.

To note about this clonotype: Its target antigen remains unknown. Since no conserved phenylalanine or tryptophan closes the CDR3, a read error is the likely cause.

The CDR3 length is 14 residues, termini included. Only the CDR3 region is kept as DNA, spanning 42 bases read in frame from base 1. The trim is 6 bases for V and 4 bases for J, with a gap of 13 bases between the germline ends. Taken from the germline V gene, the CDR1 and CDR2 loops are MNHEY and SVGAGI. Total RNA and DNA were co-extracted without cell sorting from 20-30 mg of bulk tissue using the AllPrep DNA/RNA mini kit. Surgical resection was performed in China between November 2015 and 2016 on several patients with histopathologically diagnosed primary liver carcinoma. Chronic HBV infection was present in the patients, and the patients were treatment-naive at sampling. Fresh tumor and adjacent tissue pieces were bisected; one half was stored in RNAlater at -80°C, the other sent for histology. The paper as a whole reports these results and caveats: Only five patients were included in the study, and the authors note that the findings should be validated in a larger study. Because only the TCR beta chain was sequenced and unpaired alpha chains were not captured, true repertoire diversity is likely underestimated. The top 250 clones accounted for a significantly greater share of the repertoire in tumors than in blood (p = 0.039). Repertoire overlap was higher between tumor regions (mean around 35%) than tumor-adjacent (approximately 17%) or tumor-blood (about 14%) pairs, consistent with antigen-driven expansion. Since the samples were bulk and unsorted, there was no way to compare CD4+ and CD8+ T cell repertoires.

A constant-region primer and ProtoScript II reverse transcriptase were used to reverse-transcribe TCRbeta-specific cDNA from approximately 450 ng total RNA. Three nested multiplex PCR rounds, following a slightly modified ARM-PCR procedure, were used to build the TCRbeta libraries. Each of the first two PCR rounds ran for approximately 9 cycles using multiplex TRBV1-TRBV30 forward primers together with a Cbeta reverse primer. Sample barcodes and Illumina adapters were added in a final 25-cycle PCR using Deep VentR polymerase. Before sequencing, amplicons of 200-500 bp were gel-purified using a QIAquick gel extraction kit. TCRbeta amplicons were sequenced on an Illumina HiSeq 2500 with 250-bp paired-end reads. The source study handled its data this way. Quality trimming of reads was performed with Trimmomatic v0.33, and paired reads were merged with FLASH v1.2.11 so that full CDR3 sequences could be recovered. V, D and J germline segments were assigned to the rearranged TCRbeta sequences by MiGEC v1.2.1b. Clonotype statistics and Shannon-Wiener diversity indices were computed with VDJtools v1.0.0. To cut down on sampling bias, every analysis after diversity analysis relied on just the 250 most abundant clonotypes from each sample. The raw public reads went through TCRdb reprocessing: fastp at Q25, MiXCR clone calling, in-frame beta chains kept. Rows with a matching CDR3 protein are joined into one entry that keeps the most common DNA and genes. The V and J calls reflect TCRdb's pipeline rather than the authors' work. The sample yields about 92,000 distinct CDR3 sequences; around 68% were counted once. The ten largest account for around 25% of the sample.

The receptor's source is a man aged 40-50 years with primary liver carcinoma and hepatitis B virus infection. The chain couples TRBV6-5 to TRBJ1-5; TRBD1 is a possible D gene, resting on 5 matching bases. Sequenced: tumor-adjacent normal liver tissue. The sequence in DNA is TGTGCCAGCAGGACATGGGACTTTAATCAGCCCCAGCATTGT. This translates into CASRTWDFNQPQHC.